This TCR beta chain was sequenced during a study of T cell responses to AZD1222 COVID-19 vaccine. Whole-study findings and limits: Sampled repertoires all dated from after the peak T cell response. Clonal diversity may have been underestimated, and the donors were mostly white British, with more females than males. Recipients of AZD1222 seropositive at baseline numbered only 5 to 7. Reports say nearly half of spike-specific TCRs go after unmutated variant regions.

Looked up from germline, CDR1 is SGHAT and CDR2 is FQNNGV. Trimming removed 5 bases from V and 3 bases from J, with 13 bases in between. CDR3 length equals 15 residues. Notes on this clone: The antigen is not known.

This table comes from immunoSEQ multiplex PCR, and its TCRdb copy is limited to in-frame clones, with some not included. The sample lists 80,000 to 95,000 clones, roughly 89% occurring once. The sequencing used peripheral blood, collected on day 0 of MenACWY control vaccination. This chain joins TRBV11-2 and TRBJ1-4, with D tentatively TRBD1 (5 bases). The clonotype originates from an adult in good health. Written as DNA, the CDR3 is TGTGCCAGCAGCGGGACGATGGGGGCTAATGAAAAACTGTTTTTT. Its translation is CASSGTMGANEKLFF.